One sample yielded the 7 T cell receptor beta chains listed below, sequenced in a study of STAT5B mutations in CD4+ large granular lymphocyte leukemia. Method: immunoSEQ multiplex PCR; TCRdb's copy keeps in-frame clones and lacks some. The top ten clones hold more than 6% of a sample with approximately 35,000 clones, over 65% of them seen once. Sequencing was done on a sample of CD4+ T cells from blood buffy coats. Source of these receptors: a human donor in good health.

The chain combines TRBV19 with TRBJ2-3; 9 bases agree with TRBD1. CDR3 length equals 14 residues. V dropped 6 bases and J dropped 5; count of bases not matched to a gene: 6. Germline V gene data show CDR1 as LNHDA and CDR2 as SQIVND (reference sequence). CDR3 sequence reads: CASRPTGGGDTQYF. The CDR3 DNA follows: TGTGCCAGTAGACCAACAGGGGGCGGAGATACGCAGTATTTT.

The chain uses TRBV7-2 and TRBJ2-1, with TRBD2 matching over 9 bases. This CDR3 contains 14 residues. J gave up 9 bases and V 2 bases, and 5 bases lay outside the gene matches. The germline V gene has CDR1 SGHTA and CDR2 FQGNSA. This chain's CDR3 is CASSLRGGAAEQFF. CDR3 bases: TGTGCCAGCAGCTTACGCGGGGGGGCTGCTGAGCAGTTCTTC.

The chain is built from TRBV9 and TRBJ2-3; 7 nucleotides line up with TRBD2. The CDR3 extends over 16 amino acids. V trimming: 4 bases; J trimming: 0 bases; junction bases outside the gene matches: 8. Germline V gene data show CDR1 as SGDLS and CDR2 as YYNGEE. The CDR3 DNA reads TGTGCCAGCAGCCCCCGCGGGGGTGATAGCACAGATACGCAGTATTTT. Protein sequence: CASSPRGGDSTDTQYF.

The J gene is TRBJ2-3, the V gene TRBV7-2; TRBD2 is a possible D gene (5 bases). Trimming removed 0 bases from V and 7 bases from J, with 8 bases in between. This CDR3 region has 13 residues. CDR1 is SGHTA and CDR2 is FQGNSA in the germline V gene. CDR3 coding DNA: TGTGCCAGCAGCTTAGCCCGGGGAAATACGCAGTATTTT. Translating it yields CASSLARGNTQYF.

This clone was counted once. The chain joins TRBV2 to TRBJ2-3; unclear D gene. The CDR3 sequence is 12 residues long. CDR1 and CDR2 from the germline V gene are SNHLY and FYNNEI. V lost 1 base, J lost 10 bases, and 9 bases lay in between. CDR3 protein: CASSEVEIAQYF. The CDR3 DNA sequence: TGTGCCAGCAGTGAAGTAGAGATAGCGCAGTATTTT.

This chain connects TRBV19 to TRBJ2-1; 8 bases are shared with TRBD1. The length of the CDR3 is 14 residues. V lost 7 bases and J lost 3; bases outside the gene matches: 5. Per the germline V gene, CDR1 is LNHDA and CDR2 is SQIVND (reference sequence). The CDR3 spells CASTRTGYYNEQFF. As DNA, the CDR3 is TGTGCCAGTACTAGGACAGGGTACTACAATGAGCAGTTCTTC.

This sequence joins TRBV19 and TRBJ1-5; D is possibly TRBD1 (5 bases). Trimming shortened V by 7 bases and J by 2 bases, and 15 bases separated the two germline ends. Germline values: CDR1 LNHDA, CDR2 SQIVND (reference sequence). The CDR3 is 15 amino acids. In DNA form, the CDR3 reads TGTGCCAGTACGGGGGGGGAGGCTGGCAATCAGCCCCAGCATTTT. Amino acids: CASTGGEAGNQPQHF. Full variable domain (rest looked up from reference TRBV19 and TRBJ1-5): DGGITQSPKYLFRKEGQNVTLSCEQNLNHDAMYWYRQDPGQGLRLIYYSQIVNDFQKGDIAEGYSVSREKKESFPLTVTSAQKNPTAFYLCASTGGEAGNQPQHFGDGTRLSIL.